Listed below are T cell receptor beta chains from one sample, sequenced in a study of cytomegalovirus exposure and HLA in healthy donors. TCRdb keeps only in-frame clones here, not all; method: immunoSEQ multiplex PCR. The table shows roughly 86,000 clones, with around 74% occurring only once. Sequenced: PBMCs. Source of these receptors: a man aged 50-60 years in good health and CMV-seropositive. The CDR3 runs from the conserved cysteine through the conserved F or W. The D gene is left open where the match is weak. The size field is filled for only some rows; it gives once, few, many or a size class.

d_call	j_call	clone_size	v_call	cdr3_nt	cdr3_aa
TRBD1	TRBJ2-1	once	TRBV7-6	TGTGCCAGCAGCTTAGAGGGACAGGGGATGGAGGATGAGCAGTTCTTC	CASSLEGQGMEDEQFF
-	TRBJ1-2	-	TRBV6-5	TGTGCCAGCAGTTATTCGGCGGCAAACCCTAACTATGGCTACACCTTC	CASSYSAANPNYGYTF
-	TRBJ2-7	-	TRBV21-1	TGTGCCAGCAGCAAAACAGGGGGCCTGCTGGGGGCGGTATCCTACGAGCAGTACTTC	CASSKTGGLLGAVSYEQYF
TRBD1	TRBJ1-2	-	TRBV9	TGTGCCAGCAGCAGTAGGGGGGGGGACAGGGGGCGAGACTATGGCTACACCTTC	CASSSRGGDRGRDYGYTF
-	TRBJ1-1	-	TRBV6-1	TGTGCCAGCAGTGAATCCCGGTTTACCATGAACACTGAAGCTTTCTTT	CASSESRFTMNTEAFF
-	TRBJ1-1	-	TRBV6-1	TGTGCCAGCAACAGGGTTTTCACTGAAGCTTTCTTT	CASNRVFTEAFF
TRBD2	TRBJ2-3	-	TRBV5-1	TGCGCCAGCAGCTTGTTGACTAGCGGGGGCACAGATACGCAGTATTTT	CASSLLTSGGTDTQYF
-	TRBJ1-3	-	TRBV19	TGTGCCAGTAGTATTATGTCAGGCTCTGGAAACACCATATATTTT	CASSIMSGSGNTIYF
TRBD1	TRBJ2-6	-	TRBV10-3	TGTGCCACGGGACAGGGGGAAGCTGGGGCCAACGTCCTGACTTTC	CATGQGEAGANVLTF
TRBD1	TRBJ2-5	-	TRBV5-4	TGTGCCAGCAGCCCGGGACAGGGTGGAGAGACCCAGTACTTC	CASSPGQGGETQYF
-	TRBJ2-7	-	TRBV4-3	TGCGCCAGCAGCCAAGATCGGGACTACGAGCAGTACTTC	CASSQDRDYEQYF
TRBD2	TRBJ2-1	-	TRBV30	TGTGCCTGGAGTGAGGGGCTAGCGGGGGGGCATGAGCAGTTCTTC	CAWSEGLAGGHEQFF
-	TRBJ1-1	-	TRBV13	TGTGCCAGCAGCATCACGAGATGGAACACTGAAGCTTTCTTT	CASSITRWNTEAFF
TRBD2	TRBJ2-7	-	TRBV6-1	TGTGCCAGCATCCCGGGACTAGCTGCCTACGAGCAGTACTTC	CASIPGLAAYEQYF
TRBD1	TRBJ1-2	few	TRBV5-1	TGCGCCAGCAGCTTGTTCGGGACAGGCGATTCGTTCTATGGCTACACCTTC	CASSLFGTGDSFYGYTF
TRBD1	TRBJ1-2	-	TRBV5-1	TGCGCCAGCACTCCCGACCGGGACAGGGGTCTCTACACCTTC	CASTPDRDRGLYTF
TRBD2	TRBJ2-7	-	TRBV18	TGTGCCAGCTCACCACCTCGCGGTCCGGGGGGCGAGCAGTACTTC	CASSPPRGPGGEQYF
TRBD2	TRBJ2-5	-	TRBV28	TGTGCCAGCAGTTTCCGACTAGCGGGGGAGGAAGAGACCCAGTACTTC	CASSFRLAGEEETQYF
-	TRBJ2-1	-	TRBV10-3	TGTGCCAGCAGTTTCGCGGGGACTCCCCGGGACCGGCAGTTCTTC	CASSFAGTPRDRQFF
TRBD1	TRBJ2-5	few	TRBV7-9	TGTGCCAGCAGCTTAGTAAGCTTCGGACAGGTAGAGGAGACCCAGTACTTC	CASSLVSFGQVEETQYF
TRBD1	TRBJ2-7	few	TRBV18	TGTGCCAGCTCACGGCCGGACAGGGGCCCCTACGAGCAGTACTTC	CASSRPDRGPYEQYF
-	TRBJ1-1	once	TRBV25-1	TGTGCCAGCAGTGCGGGGGGGGACACTGAAGCTTTCTTT	CASSAGGDTEAFF
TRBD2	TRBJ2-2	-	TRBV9	TGTGCCAGCAGCGTAGCGTCTAGCGGGGCCACCGGGGAGCTGTTTTTT	CASSVASSGATGELFF
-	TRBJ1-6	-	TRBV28	TGTGCCAGCAGTCCCCCCAGGGGACCCCTCCACTTT	CASSPPRGPLHF
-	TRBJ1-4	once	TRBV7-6	TGTGCCAGCAGCTCCAAGCCGGGTCAACGAAACCCTGCAACTAATGAAAAACTGTTTTTT	CASSSKPGQRNPATNEKLFF
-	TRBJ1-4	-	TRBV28	TGTGCCAGCAGGGGGCTCGATCGGCGGAATGAAAAACTGTTTTTT	CASRGLDRRNEKLFF
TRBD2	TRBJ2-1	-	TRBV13	TGTGCCAGCAGCTTAGGCGCTAGCGGTCCTAGGGAGCAGTTCTTC	CASSLGASGPREQFF
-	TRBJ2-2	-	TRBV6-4	TGTGCCAGCACCAGACTTGCCGGGGAGCTGTTTTTT	CASTRLAGELFF
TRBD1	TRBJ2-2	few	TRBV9	TGTGCCAGTCGACAGGGGAACACCGGGGAGCTGTTTTTT	CASRQGNTGELFF